This T cell receptor beta chain was sequenced in a study of control samples from healthy donors and cancer patients. The data were produced by immunoSEQ multiplex PCR, yet TCRdb's version contains in-frame clones alone and is incomplete. The profile shows 110,000 or so clones, 90% of them singletons. This clone occurred a few times. This TCR was sampled from a human donor in good health. The donor label of this sample is uncertain. Source material: blood.

CDR3 nucleotides: TGTGCCAGCCAAGACAGGACGAACACCGGGGAGCTGTTTTTT. Amino acids: CASQDRTNTGELFF. V is TRBV9 and J is TRBJ2-2; D is perhaps TRBD1 (6 bases). V was cut by 7 bases and J by 0 bases, with 10 bases left in between. CDR3 size: 14 residues. Germline values: CDR1 SGDLS, CDR2 YYNGEE.